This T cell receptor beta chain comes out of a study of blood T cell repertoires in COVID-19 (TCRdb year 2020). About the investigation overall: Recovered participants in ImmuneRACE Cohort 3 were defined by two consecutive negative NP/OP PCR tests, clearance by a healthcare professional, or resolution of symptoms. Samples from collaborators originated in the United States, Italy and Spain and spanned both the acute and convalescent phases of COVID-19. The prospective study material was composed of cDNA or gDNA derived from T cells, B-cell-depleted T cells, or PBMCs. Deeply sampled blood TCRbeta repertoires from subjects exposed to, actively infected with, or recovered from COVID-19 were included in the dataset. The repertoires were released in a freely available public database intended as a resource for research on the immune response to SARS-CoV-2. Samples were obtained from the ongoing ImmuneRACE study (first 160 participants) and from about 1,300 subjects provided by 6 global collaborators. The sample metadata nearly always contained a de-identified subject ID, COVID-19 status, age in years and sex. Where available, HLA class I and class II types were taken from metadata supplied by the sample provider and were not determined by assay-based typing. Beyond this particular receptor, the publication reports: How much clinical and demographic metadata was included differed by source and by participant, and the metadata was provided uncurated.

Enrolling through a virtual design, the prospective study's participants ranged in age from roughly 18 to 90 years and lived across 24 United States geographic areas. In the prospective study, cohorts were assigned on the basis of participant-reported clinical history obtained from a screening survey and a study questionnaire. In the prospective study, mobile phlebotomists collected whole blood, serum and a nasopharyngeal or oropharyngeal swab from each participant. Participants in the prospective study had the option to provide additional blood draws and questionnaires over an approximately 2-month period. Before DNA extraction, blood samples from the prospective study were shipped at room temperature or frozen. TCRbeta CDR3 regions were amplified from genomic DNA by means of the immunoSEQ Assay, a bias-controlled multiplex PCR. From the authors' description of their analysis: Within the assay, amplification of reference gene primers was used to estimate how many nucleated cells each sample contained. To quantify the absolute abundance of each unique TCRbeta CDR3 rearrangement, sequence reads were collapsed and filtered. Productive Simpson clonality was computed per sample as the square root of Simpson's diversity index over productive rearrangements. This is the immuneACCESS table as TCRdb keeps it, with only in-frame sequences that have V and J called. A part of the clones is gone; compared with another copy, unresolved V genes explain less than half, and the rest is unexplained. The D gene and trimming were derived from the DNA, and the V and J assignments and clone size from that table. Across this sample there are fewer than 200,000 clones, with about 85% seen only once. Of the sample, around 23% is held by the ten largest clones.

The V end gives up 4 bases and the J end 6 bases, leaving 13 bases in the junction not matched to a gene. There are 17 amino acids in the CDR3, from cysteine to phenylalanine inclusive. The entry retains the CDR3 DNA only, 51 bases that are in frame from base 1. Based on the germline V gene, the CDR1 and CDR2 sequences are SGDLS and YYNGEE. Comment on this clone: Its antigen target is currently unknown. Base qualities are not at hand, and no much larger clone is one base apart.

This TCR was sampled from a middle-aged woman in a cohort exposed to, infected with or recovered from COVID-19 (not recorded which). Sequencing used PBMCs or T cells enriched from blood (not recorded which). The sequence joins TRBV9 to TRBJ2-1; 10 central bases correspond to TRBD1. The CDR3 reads CASSLPSTGGSINEQFF. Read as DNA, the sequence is TGTGCCAGCAGCTTGCCCTCGACAGGGGGCTCTATCAATGAGCAGTTCTTC. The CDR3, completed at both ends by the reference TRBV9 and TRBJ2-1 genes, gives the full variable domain DSGVTQTPKHLITATGQRVTLRCSPRSGDLSVYWYQQSLDQGLQFLIQYYNGEERAKGNILERFSAQQFPDLHSELNLSSLELGDSALYFCASSLPSTGGSINEQFFGPGTRLTVL.